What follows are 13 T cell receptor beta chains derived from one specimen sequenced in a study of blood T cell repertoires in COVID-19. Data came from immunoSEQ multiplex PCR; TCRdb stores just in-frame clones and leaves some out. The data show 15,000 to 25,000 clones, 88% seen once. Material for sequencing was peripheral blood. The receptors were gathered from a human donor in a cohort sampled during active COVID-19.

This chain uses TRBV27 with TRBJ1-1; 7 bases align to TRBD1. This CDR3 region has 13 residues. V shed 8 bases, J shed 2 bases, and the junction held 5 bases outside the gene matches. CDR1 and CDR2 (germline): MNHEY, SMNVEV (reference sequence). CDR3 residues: CASAVGGNTEAFF. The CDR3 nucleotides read TGTGCCAGCGCGGTAGGGGGCAACACTGAAGCTTTCTTT.

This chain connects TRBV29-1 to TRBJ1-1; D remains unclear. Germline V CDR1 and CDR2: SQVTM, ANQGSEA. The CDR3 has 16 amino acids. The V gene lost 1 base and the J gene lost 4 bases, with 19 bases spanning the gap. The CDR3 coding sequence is TGCAGCGTTGAAGGAACCCCAGAAGTGGGCCCCACTGAAGCTTTCTTT. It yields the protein CSVEGTPEVGPTEAFF.

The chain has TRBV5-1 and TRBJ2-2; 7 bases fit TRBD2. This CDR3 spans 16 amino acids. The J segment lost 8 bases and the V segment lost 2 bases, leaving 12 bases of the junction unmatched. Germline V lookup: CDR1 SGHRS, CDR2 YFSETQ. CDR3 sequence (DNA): TGCGCCAGCAGCTTTCTAGGACTAGTGGTACAAGGGGAGCTGTTTTTT. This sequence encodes CASSFLGLVVQGELFF.

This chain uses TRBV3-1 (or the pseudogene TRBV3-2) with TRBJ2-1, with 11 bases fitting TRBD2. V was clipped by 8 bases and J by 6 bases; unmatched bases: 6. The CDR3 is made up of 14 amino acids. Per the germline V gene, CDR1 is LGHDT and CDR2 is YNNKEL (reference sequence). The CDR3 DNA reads TGTGCCAGCGCTATAGCGGGGGGGCCCAATGAGCAGTTCTTC. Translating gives CASAIAGGPNEQFF.

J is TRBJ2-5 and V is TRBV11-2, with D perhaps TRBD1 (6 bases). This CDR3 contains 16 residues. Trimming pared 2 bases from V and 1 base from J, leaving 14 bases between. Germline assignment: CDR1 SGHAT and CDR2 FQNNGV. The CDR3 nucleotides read TGTGCCAGCAGCTTAAGGGGGATTTGGGGCCAAGAGACCCAGTACTTC. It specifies CASSLRGIWGQETQYF.

CDR3 region: CASSYPSSYNEQFF. As DNA, the CDR3 is TGTGCCAGCAGTTACCCGAGCTCCTACAATGAGCAGTTCTTC. The rearrangement uses TRBV27 and TRBJ2-1; D is uncertain. V lost 4 bases to trimming and J lost 0 bases, with 7 bases between them. CDR1 MNHEY and CDR2 SMNVEV come from the germline V gene (reference sequence). The CDR3 loop spans 14 amino acids.

CDR3 residues: CASSLELAGGYNEQFF. The DNA of the CDR3 is TGTGCCAGCAGCTTGGAACTAGCGGGGGGCTACAATGAGCAGTTCTTC. The V call is TRBV5-4, the J call TRBJ2-1; 12 nucleotides agree with TRBD2. From germline, CDR1 is SGHNT and CDR2 YYREEE (reference sequence). CDR3 length equals 16 residues. The V gene end was trimmed by 0 bases and the J gene end by 3 bases; junction bases not matched to a gene: 1. Full variable domain (outside the CDR3, taken from reference TRBV5-4 and TRBJ2-1): ETGVTQSPTHLIKTRGQQVTLRCSSQSGHNTVSWYQQALGQGPQFIFQYYREEENGRGNFPPRFSGLQFPNYSSELNVNALELDDSALYLCASSLELAGGYNEQFFGPGTRLTVL.

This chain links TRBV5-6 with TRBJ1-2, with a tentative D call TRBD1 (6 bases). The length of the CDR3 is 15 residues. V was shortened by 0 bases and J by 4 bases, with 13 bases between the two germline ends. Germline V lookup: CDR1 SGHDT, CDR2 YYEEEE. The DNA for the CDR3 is TGTGCCAGCAGCTTGGTGGCGGGGGCGGGCTATGGCTACACCTTC. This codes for CASSLVAGAGYGYTF.

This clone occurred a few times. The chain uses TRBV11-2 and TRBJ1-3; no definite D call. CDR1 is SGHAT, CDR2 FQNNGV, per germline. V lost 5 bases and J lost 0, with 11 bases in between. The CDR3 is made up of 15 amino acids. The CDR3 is CASSPHPGSGNTIYF. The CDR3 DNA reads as TGTGCCAGCAGCCCACATCCAGGCTCTGGAAACACCATATATTTT.

The CDR3 nucleotides are TGTGCCAGCAGCTTGGGCCTAGAGCCGGTCGGGGAGCTGTTTTTT. The encoded protein is CASSLGLEPVGELFF. The gene calls are TRBV5-6 and TRBJ2-2; D call uncertain. V lost 0 bases and J 7 bases, leaving 13 bases between the germline ends. There are 15 residues in the CDR3. Germline-derived CDR1 and CDR2 are SGHDT and YYEEEE.

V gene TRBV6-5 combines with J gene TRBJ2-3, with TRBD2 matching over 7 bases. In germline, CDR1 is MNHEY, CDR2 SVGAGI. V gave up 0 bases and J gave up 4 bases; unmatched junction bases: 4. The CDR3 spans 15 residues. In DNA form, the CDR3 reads TGTGCCAGCAGTTACTCTTTTGGGGGGGCAGATACGCAGTATTTT. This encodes CASSYSFGGADTQYF.

CDR3 nucleotides: TGTGCCAGCAGCTTAAGAGGACGAGGGATCGGCTCCTACAATGAGCAGTTCTTC. Protein product: CASSLRGRGIGSYNEQFF. The genes are TRBV7-3 and TRBJ2-1; D possibly corresponds to TRBD2 (5 bases). The CDR3 loop spans 18 amino acids. Germline CDR1 reads SGHTA; CDR2 reads FQGTGA. Trimming took off 1 base at V and 0 bases at J, with 16 bases between the two ends.

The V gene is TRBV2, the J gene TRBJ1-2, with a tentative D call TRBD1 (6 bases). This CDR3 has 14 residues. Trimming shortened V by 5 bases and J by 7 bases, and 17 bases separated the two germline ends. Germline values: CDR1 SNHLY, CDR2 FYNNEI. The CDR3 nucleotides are TGTGCCAGCAGTTGGGCTCAGGGGACCTCTGGCTACACCTTC. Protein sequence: CASSWAQGTSGYTF.